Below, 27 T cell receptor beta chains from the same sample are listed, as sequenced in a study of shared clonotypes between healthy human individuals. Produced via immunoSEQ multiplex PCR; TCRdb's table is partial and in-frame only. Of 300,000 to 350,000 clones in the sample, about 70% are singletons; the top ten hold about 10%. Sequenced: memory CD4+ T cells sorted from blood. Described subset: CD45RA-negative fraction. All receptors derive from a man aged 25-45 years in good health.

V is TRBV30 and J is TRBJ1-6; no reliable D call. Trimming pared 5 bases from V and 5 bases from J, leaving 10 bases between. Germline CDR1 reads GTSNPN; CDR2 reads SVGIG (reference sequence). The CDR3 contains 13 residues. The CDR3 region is CAWEKGNNSPLHF. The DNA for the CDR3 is TGTGCCTGGGAGAAGGGAAATAATTCACCCCTCCACTTT.

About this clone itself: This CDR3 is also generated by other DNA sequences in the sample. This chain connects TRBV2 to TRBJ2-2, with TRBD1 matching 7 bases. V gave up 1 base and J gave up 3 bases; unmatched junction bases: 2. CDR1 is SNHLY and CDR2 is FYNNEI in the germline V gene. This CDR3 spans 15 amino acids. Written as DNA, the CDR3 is TGTGCCAGCAGTGAAGGACAGGGATACACCGGGGAGCTGTTTTTT. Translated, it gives CASSEGQGYTGELFF.

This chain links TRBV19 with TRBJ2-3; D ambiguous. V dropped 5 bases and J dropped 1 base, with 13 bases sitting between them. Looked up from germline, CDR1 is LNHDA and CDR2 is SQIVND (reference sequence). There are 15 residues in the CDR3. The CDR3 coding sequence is TGTGCCAGTAGTCCCCGCCTTGTGGGCACAGATACGCAGTATTTT. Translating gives CASSPRLVGTDTQYF.

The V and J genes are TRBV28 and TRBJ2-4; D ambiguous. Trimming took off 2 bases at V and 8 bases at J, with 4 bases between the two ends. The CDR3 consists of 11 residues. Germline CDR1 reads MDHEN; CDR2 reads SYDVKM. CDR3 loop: CASSLVDIQYF. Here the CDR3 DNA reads TGTGCCAGCAGTTTAGTAGACATTCAGTACTTC.

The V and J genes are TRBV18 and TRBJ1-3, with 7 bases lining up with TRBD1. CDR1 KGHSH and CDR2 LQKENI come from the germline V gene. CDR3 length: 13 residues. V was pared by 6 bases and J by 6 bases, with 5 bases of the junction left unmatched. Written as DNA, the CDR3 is TGTGCCAGCTCGCTGGGGACAGAAAACACCATATATTTT. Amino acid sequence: CASSLGTENTIYF.

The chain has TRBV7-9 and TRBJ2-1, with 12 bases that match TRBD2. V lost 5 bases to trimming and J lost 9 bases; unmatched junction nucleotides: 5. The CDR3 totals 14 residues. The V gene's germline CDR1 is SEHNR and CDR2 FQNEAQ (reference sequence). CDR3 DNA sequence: TGTGCCAGCAGCCCTGGACTAGCGGGATCTGAGCAGTTCTTC. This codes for CASSPGLAGSEQFF.

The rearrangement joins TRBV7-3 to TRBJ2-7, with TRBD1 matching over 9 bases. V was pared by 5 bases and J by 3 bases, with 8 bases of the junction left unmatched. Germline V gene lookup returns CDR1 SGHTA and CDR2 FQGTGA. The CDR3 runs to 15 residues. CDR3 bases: TGTGCCAGCAGCCTCTCGGGACAGGGAGGCTACGAGCAGTACTTC. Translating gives CASSLSGQGGYEQYF.

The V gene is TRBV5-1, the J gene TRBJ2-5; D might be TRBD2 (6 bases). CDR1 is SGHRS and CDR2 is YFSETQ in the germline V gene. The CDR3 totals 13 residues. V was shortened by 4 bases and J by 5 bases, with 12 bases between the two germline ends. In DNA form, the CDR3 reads TGCGCCAGCAGCCGCGGGGCCCGGGAGACCCAGTACTTC. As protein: CASSRGARETQYF.

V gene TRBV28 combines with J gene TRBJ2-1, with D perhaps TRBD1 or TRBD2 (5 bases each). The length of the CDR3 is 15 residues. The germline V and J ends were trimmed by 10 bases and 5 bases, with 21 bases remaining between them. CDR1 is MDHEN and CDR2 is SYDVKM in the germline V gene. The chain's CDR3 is CATVNGAFNDNEQFF. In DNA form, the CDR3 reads TGTGCCACCGTTAACGGGGCCTTTAACGACAATGAGCAGTTCTTC.

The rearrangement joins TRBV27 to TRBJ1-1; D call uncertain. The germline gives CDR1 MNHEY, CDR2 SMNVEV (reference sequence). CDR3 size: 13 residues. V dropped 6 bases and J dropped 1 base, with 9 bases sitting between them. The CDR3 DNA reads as TGTGCCAGCAGGGAGACTGGGAACACTGAAGCTTTCTTT. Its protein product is CASRETGNTEAFF.

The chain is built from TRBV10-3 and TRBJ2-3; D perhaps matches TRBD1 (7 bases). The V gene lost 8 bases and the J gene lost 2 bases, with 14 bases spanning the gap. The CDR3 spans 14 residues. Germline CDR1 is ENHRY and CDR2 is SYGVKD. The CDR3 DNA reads TGTGCCATCGGAGGGGGCCTTGACACAGATACGCAGTATTTT. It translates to CAIGGGLDTDTQYF.

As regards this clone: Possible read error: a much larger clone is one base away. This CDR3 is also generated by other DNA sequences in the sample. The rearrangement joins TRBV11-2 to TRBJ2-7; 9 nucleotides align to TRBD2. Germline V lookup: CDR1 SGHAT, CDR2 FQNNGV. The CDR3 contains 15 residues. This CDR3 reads CASSLVAGGHYEQYF. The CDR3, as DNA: TGCGCCAGCAGCTTAGTCGCGGGAGGGCACTACGAGCAGTACTTC.

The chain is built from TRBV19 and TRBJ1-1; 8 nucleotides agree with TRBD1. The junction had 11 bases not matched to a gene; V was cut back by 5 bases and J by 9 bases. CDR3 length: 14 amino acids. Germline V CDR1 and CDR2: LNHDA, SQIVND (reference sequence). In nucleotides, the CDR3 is TGTGCCAGTAGTGGGGACAGGCTAGGAGCAAAAGCTTTCTTT. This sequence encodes CASSGDRLGAKAFF.

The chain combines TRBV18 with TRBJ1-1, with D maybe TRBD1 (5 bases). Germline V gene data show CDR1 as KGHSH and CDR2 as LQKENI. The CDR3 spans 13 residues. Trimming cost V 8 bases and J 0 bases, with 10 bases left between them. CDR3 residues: CASRRVLNTEAFF. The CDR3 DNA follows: TGTGCCAGCCGCAGGGTTTTGAACACTGAAGCTTTCTTT.

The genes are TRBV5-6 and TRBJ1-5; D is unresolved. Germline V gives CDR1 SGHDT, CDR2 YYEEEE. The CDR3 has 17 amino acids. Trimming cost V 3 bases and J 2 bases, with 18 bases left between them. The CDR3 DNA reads TGTGCCAGCAGCTCCTCCGCACAGAGGGCCCGCAATCAGCCCCAGCATTTT. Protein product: CASSSSAQRARNQPQHF.

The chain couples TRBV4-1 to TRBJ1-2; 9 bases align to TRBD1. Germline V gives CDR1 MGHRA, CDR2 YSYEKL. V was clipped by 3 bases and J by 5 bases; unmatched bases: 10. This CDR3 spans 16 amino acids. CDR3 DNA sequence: TGCGCCAGCAGCCAGGCCGGGACAGGGAGGGATTATGGCTACACCTTC. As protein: CASSQAGTGRDYGYTF.

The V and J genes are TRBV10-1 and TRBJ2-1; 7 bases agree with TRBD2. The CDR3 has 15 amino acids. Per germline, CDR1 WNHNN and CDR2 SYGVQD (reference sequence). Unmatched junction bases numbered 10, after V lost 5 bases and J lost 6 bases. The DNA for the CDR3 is TGCGCCAGCAGTCAACCGGGACGCGGGGGCAATGAGCAGTTCTTC. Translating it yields CASSQPGRGGNEQFF.

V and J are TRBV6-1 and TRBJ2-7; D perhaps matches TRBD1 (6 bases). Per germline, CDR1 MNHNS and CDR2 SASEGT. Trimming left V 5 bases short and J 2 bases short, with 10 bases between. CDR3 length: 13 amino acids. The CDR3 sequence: CASSSRQAYEQYF. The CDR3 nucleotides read TGTGCCAGCAGTTCACGACAGGCCTACGAGCAGTACTTC.

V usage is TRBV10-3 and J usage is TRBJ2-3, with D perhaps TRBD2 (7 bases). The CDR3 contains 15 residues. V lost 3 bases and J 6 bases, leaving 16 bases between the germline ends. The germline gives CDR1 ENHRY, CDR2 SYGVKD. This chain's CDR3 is CAISDFRGGADTQYF. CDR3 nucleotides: TGTGCCATCAGTGATTTTCGAGGGGGGGCGGATACGCAGTATTTT.

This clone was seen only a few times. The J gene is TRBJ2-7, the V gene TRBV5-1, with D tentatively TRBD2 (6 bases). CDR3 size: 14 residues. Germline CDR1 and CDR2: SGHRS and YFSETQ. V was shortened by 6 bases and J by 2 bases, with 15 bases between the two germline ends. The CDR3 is CASMRSGGTYEQYF. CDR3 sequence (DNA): TGCGCCAGCATGAGATCCGGCGGGACCTACGAGCAGTACTTC.

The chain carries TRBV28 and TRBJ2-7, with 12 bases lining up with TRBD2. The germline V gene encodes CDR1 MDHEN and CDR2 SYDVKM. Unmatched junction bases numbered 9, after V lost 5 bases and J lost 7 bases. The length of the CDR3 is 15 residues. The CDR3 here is CASSRPTSGSREQYF. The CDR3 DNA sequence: TGTGCCAGCAGTCGGCCGACTAGCGGGAGTAGGGAGCAGTACTTC.

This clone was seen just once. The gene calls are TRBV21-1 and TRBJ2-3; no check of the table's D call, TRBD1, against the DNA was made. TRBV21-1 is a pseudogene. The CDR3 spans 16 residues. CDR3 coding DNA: TGTGCCAGCAGCAAAGAGGACCAGCACAGGTCAGATACGCAGTATTTT. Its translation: CASSKEDQHRSDTQYF.

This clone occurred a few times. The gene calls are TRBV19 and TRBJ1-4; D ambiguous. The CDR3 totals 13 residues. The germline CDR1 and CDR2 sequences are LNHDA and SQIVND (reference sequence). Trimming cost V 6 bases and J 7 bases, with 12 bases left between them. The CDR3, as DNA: TGTGCCAGTAGCCCCCCTGTCCGTGAAAAACTGTTTTTT. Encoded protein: CASSPPVREKLFF.

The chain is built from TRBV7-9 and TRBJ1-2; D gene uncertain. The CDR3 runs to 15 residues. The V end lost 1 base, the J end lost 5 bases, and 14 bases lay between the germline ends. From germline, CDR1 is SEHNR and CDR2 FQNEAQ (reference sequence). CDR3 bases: TGTGCCAGCAGCTTAGGTCAGAGCGGCGGATATGGCTACACCTTC. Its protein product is CASSLGQSGGYGYTF.

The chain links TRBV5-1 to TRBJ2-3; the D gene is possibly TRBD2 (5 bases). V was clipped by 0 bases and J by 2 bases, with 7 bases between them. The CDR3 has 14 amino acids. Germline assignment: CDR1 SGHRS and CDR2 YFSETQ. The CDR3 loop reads CASSLGAATDTQYF. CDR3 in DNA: TGCGCCAGCAGCTTGGGAGCGGCCACAGATACGCAGTATTTT.

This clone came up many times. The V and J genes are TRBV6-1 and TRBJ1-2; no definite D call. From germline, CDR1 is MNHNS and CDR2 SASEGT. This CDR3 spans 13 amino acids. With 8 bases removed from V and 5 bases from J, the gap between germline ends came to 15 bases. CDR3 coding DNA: TGTGCCAGCGGACCACTCGGGCTGTATGGCTACACCTTC. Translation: CASGPLGLYGYTF.

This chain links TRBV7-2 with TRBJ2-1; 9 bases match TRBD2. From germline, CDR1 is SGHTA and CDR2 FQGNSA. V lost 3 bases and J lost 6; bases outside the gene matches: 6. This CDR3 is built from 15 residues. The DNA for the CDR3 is TGTGCCAGCAGCTTGCTAGCGGGAAACTCCAATGAGCAGTTCTTC. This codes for CASSLLAGNSNEQFF.